This T cell receptor beta chain was captured in a study of blood T cell repertoires in COVID-19. Study-wide background: Donors in the United States, Italy and Spain gave samples during acute or convalescent COVID-19. PBMCs, B-cell-depleted T cells, or T cells were the source of the cDNA or gDNA that made up the material.

Authors' analysis steps: Amplification from reference gene primers served as the basis for estimated nucleated cell counts. Only in-frame clones appear in the TCRdb table, and some are missing; sequencing was by immunoSEQ multiplex PCR. That table gives V, J and clone size, and the DNA gave D and trimming. The sample yields about 73,000 clones, about four fifths seen once. Germline V lookup: CDR1 KGHSH, CDR2 LQKENI. The CDR3 runs to 14 residues. Trimming at V came to 6 bases and at J to 2 bases, leaving 4 bases not matched to a gene. This chain uses TRBV18 with TRBJ1-3, with 7 positions matching TRBD1. The sequence was obtained from a man aged 45-60 years with active COVID-19. The sequenced sample was peripheral blood. The CDR3 coding sequence is TGTGCCAGCTCGCCGCAGGGGGCTGGAAACACCATATATTTT. Translated, it gives CASSPQGAGNTIYF.